The 26 T cell receptor beta chains reported below all come from one sample, sequenced in a study of blood T cells in healthy people across ages. Alongside a J-beta primer mix, a sample-barcoded 5' primer served in a second PCR lasting about 7 to 11 cycles. Via MiXCR, TCRdb re-called the 5' RACE reads, giving one row per CDR3 protein. The sample lists roughly 1,100,000 distinct CDR3 sequences; 20% to 25% were seen once. This same sample was also taken into another study, of T cells of mothers and their children.

The sample comprised blood. The receptors were gathered from a girl aged 2-10 years in good health.

The J gene is TRBJ1-1, the V gene TRBV3-1; D unclear. This CDR3 region has 13 residues. CDR1 LGHDT and CDR2 YNNKEL come from the germline V gene (reference sequence). Trimming cost V 1 base and J 6 bases, with 9 bases left between them. CDR3 region: CASSQVKGSEAFF. The DNA for the CDR3 is TGTGCCAGCAGCCAAGTTAAGGGTTCTGAAGCTTTCTTT.

CDR3 nucleotide sequence: TGCGCCAGCAGCCTTAACTTGTTCTACGAGCAGTACTTC. It encodes CASSLNLFYEQYF. This sequence joins TRBV4-1 and TRBJ2-7; D is unresolved. Trimming left V 4 bases short and J 3 bases short, with 10 bases between. This CDR3 is 13 amino acids long. The germline V gene encodes CDR1 MGHRA and CDR2 YSYEKL.

The V and J genes are TRBV4-1 and TRBJ2-7; D unresolved. Germline CDR1 reads MGHRA; CDR2 reads YSYEKL. V dropped 0 bases and J dropped 6 bases, with 9 bases sitting between them. CDR3 size: 13 residues. The CDR3 DNA sequence: TGCGCCAGCAGCCAAGATCTTAGGTTCGAGCAGTACTTC. Translated, it gives CASSQDLRFEQYF.

The V and J genes are TRBV7-2 and TRBJ2-5; 9 bases fit TRBD2. V gave up 3 bases and J gave up 5 bases; unmatched junction bases: 7. Germline V gene lookup returns CDR1 SGHTA and CDR2 FQGNSA. The length of the CDR3 is 15 residues. For the CDR3, the DNA is TGTGCCAGCAGCTTTGAAGCGGGGGGTCAGGAGACCCAGTACTTC. It encodes CASSFEAGGQETQYF.

The chain joins TRBV3-1 to TRBJ2-5, with 11 bases fitting TRBD1. The last part of the DNA fits TRBJ2-1 better; the J call may be wrong. The CDR3 covers 13 residues. Germline CDR1 and CDR2: LGHDT and YNNKEL (reference sequence). The CDR3 DNA is TGTGCCAGCGGACAGGGGGCTGGAAATGAGCAGTTCTTC. It encodes CASGQGAGNEQFF.

This clonotype was found a few times. The CDR3 DNA is TGTGCCAGCAGTGGCCAGGAGAACACTGAAGCTTTCTTT. Translating gives CASSGQENTEAFF. The genes are TRBV25-1 and TRBJ1-1; D remains unclear. The CDR3 is made up of 13 amino acids. The germline CDR1 and CDR2 sequences are MGHDK and SYGVNS. The V gene lost 4 bases and the J gene lost 1 base, with 7 bases spanning the gap.

J is TRBJ1-4 and V is TRBV11-2; possible D gene TRBD1, 5 bases. The CDR3 length is 16 residues. CDR1 is SGHAT and CDR2 is FQNNGV in the germline V gene. With 2 bases removed from V and 8 bases from J, the gap between germline ends came to 18 bases. CDR3 nucleotide sequence: TGTGCCAGCAGCTTAAGGCCGGGGGGAGTTGTAGAAAAACTGTTTTTT. Protein product: CASSLRPGGVVEKLFF.

The V call is TRBV5-1, the J call TRBJ1-1; D is perhaps TRBD1 (5 bases). V dropped 3 bases and J dropped 2 bases, with 17 bases sitting between them. The CDR3 is 16 residues long. CDR1 and CDR2 from the germline V gene are SGHRS and YFSETQ. CDR3 region: CASSSISGQFNTEAFF. DNA of the CDR3: TGCGCCAGCAGCTCCATATCGGGGCAATTTAACACTGAAGCTTTCTTT.

The CDR3 sequence: CASSPGGGRANYEQYF. In DNA, the CDR3 is TGTGCCAGCAGCCCCGGGGGAGGAAGGGCGAACTACGAGCAGTACTTC. The chain employs TRBV7-6 and TRBJ2-5, with D possibly being TRBD2 (6 bases). The J call may not be correct, given that the DNA end is closer to TRBJ2-7. The CDR3 is 16 residues long. Germline V gives CDR1 SGHVS, CDR2 FNYEAQ.

This sequence joins TRBV28 and TRBJ1-1, with D perhaps TRBD1 (6 bases). In germline, CDR1 is MDHEN, CDR2 SYDVKM. The CDR3 sequence is 14 residues long. Trimming took off 6 bases at V and 8 bases at J, with 19 bases between the two ends. The CDR3: CASSVWGLKLEAFF. The CDR3 nucleotides read TGTGCCAGCAGCGTCTGGGGGCTGAAACTGGAAGCTTTCTTT.

CDR3 residues: CASLKTGISYNEQFF. Here the CDR3 DNA reads TGTGCCAGCCTAAAGACAGGGATCTCCTACAATGAGCAGTTCTTC. This chain links TRBV28 with TRBJ2-1, with 7 positions matching TRBD1. In germline, CDR1 is MDHEN, CDR2 SYDVKM. V lost 8 bases to trimming and J lost 0 bases; unmatched junction nucleotides: 7. This CDR3 has 15 amino acids. Full variable domain (rest looked up from reference TRBV28 and TRBJ2-1): DVKVTQSSRYLVKRTGEKVFLECVQDMDHENMFWYRQDPGLGLRLIYFSYDVKMKEKGDIPEGYSVSREKKERFSLILESASTNQTSMYLCASLKTGISYNEQFFGPGTRLTVL.

The V gene is TRBV12-3 or TRBV12-4, the J gene TRBJ1-1, with D uncertain. The CDR3 is made up of 18 amino acids. The V and J ends lost 4 bases and 1 base respectively, with 22 bases between them. CDR3 bases: TGTGCCAGCAGTTCCTCCCCTGATATAACGGACTCGAACACTGAAGCTTTCTTT. Protein product: CASSSSPDITDSNTEAFF.

The sample holds a few counts of this clonotype. The gene calls are TRBV7-9 and TRBJ2-5, with D possibly matching TRBD1 (6 bases). Trimming cost V 5 bases and J 2 bases, with 21 bases left between them. This CDR3 is 17 amino acids long. CDR1 is SEHNR and CDR2 is FQNEAQ in the germline V gene (reference sequence). This CDR3 is CASSTATGHLVQETQYF. The CDR3 region has the DNA TGTGCCAGCAGCACCGCGACGGGACACCTAGTTCAAGAGACCCAGTACTTC.

This chain uses TRBV7-3 with TRBJ2-2; perhaps TRBD1 as D (5 bases). Germline V gene sequence: CDR1 SGHTA, CDR2 FQGTGA. The CDR3 covers 16 residues. V lost 4 bases and J lost 5, with 17 bases in between. CDR3 protein: CASSYMTVDGTGELFF. DNA of the CDR3: TGTGCCAGCAGCTACATGACAGTTGATGGGACCGGGGAGCTGTTTTTT.

This chain uses TRBV4-1 with TRBJ2-5; 10 nucleotides agree with TRBD2. The CDR3 sequence is 16 residues long. With V trimmed by 7 bases and J by 3 bases, 11 bases remained unmatched. Germline CDR1 is MGHRA and CDR2 is YSYEKL. The CDR3: CASNREGLAGEETQYF. For the CDR3, the DNA is TGCGCCAGCAACCGAGAAGGGCTAGCGGGAGAAGAGACCCAGTACTTC.

V is TRBV28 and J is TRBJ2-4; 8 bases agree with TRBD2. CDR1 is MDHEN and CDR2 is SYDVKM in the germline V gene. The CDR3 has 16 residues. Trimming at V came to 5 bases and at J to 0 bases, leaving 6 bases not matched to a gene. CDR3 in DNA: TGTGCCAGCAGTACACGGGAGGGATTAGCCAAAAACATTCAGTACTTC. Its protein is CASSTREGLAKNIQYF.

The gene calls are TRBV27 and TRBJ1-6; a weak D match, TRBD1 (5 bases). CDR1 and CDR2 from the germline V gene are MNHEY and SMNVEV (reference sequence). There are 15 residues in the CDR3. Trimming removed 1 base at V and 5 bases at J, with 9 bases between. The CDR3 DNA reads as TGTGCCAGCAGTTTATTGGCAGGGCATAATTCACCCCTCCACTTT. This translates into CASSLLAGHNSPLHF.

The chain has TRBV13 and TRBJ1-4; a weak D match, TRBD1 (5 bases). The ends were cut back, 5 bases at V and 14 bases at J, with 18 bases in the middle. Germline assignment: CDR1 PRHDT and CDR2 FYEKMQ (reference sequence). The CDR3 loop spans 13 amino acids. In DNA, the CDR3 is TGTGCCAGCAGCCCTAGGACACCTCTTCGCCTGTTTTTT. The encoded protein is CASSPRTPLRLFF.

The rearrangement links TRBV7-9 to TRBJ2-5; tentative D call: TRBD1 (6 bases). The closer fit of TRBJ2-1 to the DNA end suggests the J call may be wrong. The CDR3 runs to 12 residues. CDR1 and CDR2 (germline): SEHNR, FQNEAQ (reference sequence). The CDR3 sequence is CASSSQGFVQFF. The CDR3 DNA sequence: TGTGCCAGCAGCTCGCAGGGGTTTGTGCAGTTCTTC.

The chain has TRBV28 and TRBJ1-1; a possible D gene is TRBD1 (5 bases). The CDR3 runs 15 residues. Trimming stripped 6 bases from V and 0 bases from J, with 14 bases between. The germline V gene encodes CDR1 MDHEN and CDR2 SYDVKM. The CDR3 loop is CASRLGRGMNTEAFF. The CDR3 DNA reads as TGTGCCAGCAGATTGGGAAGGGGAATGAACACTGAAGCTTTCTTT.

The chain combines TRBV12-5 with TRBJ2-7, with D unclear. Trimming removed 2 bases at V and 5 bases at J, with 13 bases between. The CDR3 length is 14 residues. Germline CDR1 and CDR2: LGHNT and FRNRAP. The CDR3 region has the DNA TGTGCTAGTGGTTTGTTGACGGTATTGAACGAGCAGTACTTC. Translation: CASGLLTVLNEQYF.

The chain recombines TRBV18 with TRBJ2-3; D unresolved. Germline V gene lookup returns CDR1 KGHSH and CDR2 LQKENI. Deletions cut 3 bases from V and 5 bases from J, with 9 bases between. This CDR3 is 13 amino acids long. The CDR3 DNA is TGTGCCAGCTCACCCGGATGGGGAGATACGCAGTATTTT. It specifies CASSPGWGDTQYF.

Only a few counts were recorded for this clonotype. The V gene is TRBV2, the J gene TRBJ2-1; D not resolved. The germline V gene has CDR1 SNHLY and CDR2 FYNNEI. V was shortened by 1 base and J by 14 bases, with 0 bases between the two germline ends. The CDR3 has 8 amino acids. In nucleotides, the CDR3 is TGTGCCAGCAGTGAAGAGTTCTTC. It codes for CASSEEFF.

This clonotype is a singleton in its sample. J is TRBJ2-3 and V is TRBV12-3 or TRBV12-4, with 9 bases lining up with TRBD2. V dropped 3 bases and J dropped 2; count of bases not matched to a gene: 9. The CDR3 is 17 amino acids. The CDR3 DNA sequence: TGTGCCAGCAGTTTCCCAAATTTAGCGGGGGCCACAGATACGCAGTATTTT. Residues: CASSFPNLAGATDTQYF.

This clonotype was picked up a small number of times. The rearrangement links TRBV12-3 or TRBV12-4 to TRBJ1-2; 8 bases map to TRBD1. CDR3 length: 15 amino acids. The J segment lost 4 bases and the V segment lost 6 bases, leaving 10 bases of the junction unmatched. CDR3 sequence reads: CASRLGTGGGYGYTF. The CDR3 DNA sequence: TGTGCCAGCAGACTCGGGACAGGTGGTGGCTATGGCTACACCTTC.

This clonotype occurred a few times. This chain connects TRBV7-8 to TRBJ1-4, with a weak D call TRBD1 (5 bases). Germline CDR1 reads SGHVS; CDR2 reads FQNEAQ. V gave up 5 bases and J gave up 8 bases, with 15 bases separating them. The CDR3 totals 14 residues. The CDR3 bases are TGTGCCAGCAGCCCGACAGTAAGGGACGAAAAACTGTTTTTT. It codes for CASSPTVRDEKLFF.